The 32 T cell receptor beta chains in this list originate from one sample, sequenced in a study of Ad26.COV2.S vaccination and SARS-CoV-2 variants. The sample's treatment: 19 received Ad26.COV2.S at low or high dose, single or two shots; 5 received placebo; per-sample allocation not given. Sampling was done on day 63 after the first vaccine or placebo injection. Sequencing was performed with immunoSEQ multiplex PCR; in TCRdb, only in-frame clones are kept and a portion is missing. The sample holds 200,000 to 250,000 clones, around 87% seen once. The sample was peripheral blood, taken in a trial of Ad26.COV2.S vaccine versus placebo. These receptors were taken from a person between 18 and 59 years old who received the Ad26.COV2.S COVID-19 vaccine or a placebo.

V is TRBV7-8 and J is TRBJ2-1; 10 bases are shared with TRBD2. CDR3 length equals 17 residues. From germline, CDR1 is SGHVS and CDR2 FQNEAQ. With V trimmed by 4 bases and J by 7 bases, 13 bases remained unmatched. DNA of the CDR3: TGTGCCAGCAGCTCAAGAGCAACTAGCGGGAAAGGAAATGAGCAGTTCTTC. Translation: CASSSRATSGKGNEQFF.

The chain combines TRBV6-5 with TRBJ2-7; tentatively, D is TRBD1 (6 bases). The V end lost 8 bases, the J end lost 6 bases, and 17 bases lay between the germline ends. The CDR3 contains 13 residues. Germline lookup yields CDR1 MNHEY and CDR2 SVGAGI. The CDR3 DNA reads TGTGCCAGCGTGGGGGCAGGGGAAGGCGAGCAGTACTTC. Amino acid sequence: CASVGAGEGEQYF.

This sequence joins TRBV7-9 and TRBJ1-4; no firm D call. Germline V lookup: CDR1 SEHNR, CDR2 FQNEAQ (reference sequence). The V end lost 5 bases, the J end lost 6 bases, and 4 bases lay between the germline ends. The CDR3 covers 11 residues. The CDR3 DNA sequence: TGTGCCAGCAGCACGCATGAAAAACTGTTTTTT. Protein product: CASSTHEKLFF.

This chain links TRBV2 with TRBJ2-7; 13 bases agree with TRBD2. The CDR3 is 15 amino acids. Germline assignment: CDR1 SNHLY and CDR2 FYNNEI. The trim removed 2 bases at V and 5 bases at J, leaving 3 bases unmatched. This CDR3 is CASSETGLAGNEQYF. CDR3 in DNA: TGTGCCAGCAGTGAAACGGGACTAGCGGGAAACGAGCAGTACTTC.

This chain links TRBV7-6 with TRBJ1-1; D gene ambiguous. With 6 bases removed from V and 4 bases from J, the gap between germline ends came to 15 bases. The CDR3 sequence is 14 residues long. Germline loops: CDR1 SGHVS, CDR2 FNYEAQ. This CDR3 reads CASRKTRDSTEAFF. The CDR3 DNA sequence: TGTGCCAGCAGGAAGACGAGGGATAGCACTGAAGCTTTCTTT. The full variable domain, completed using reference TRBV7-6 and TRBJ1-1, is GAGVSQSPRYKVTKRGQDVALRCDPISGHVSLYWYRQALGQGPEFLTYFNYEAQQDKSGLPNDRFSAERPEGSISTLTIQRTEQRDSAMYRCASRKTRDSTEAFFGQGTRLTVV.

The genes are TRBV6-6 and TRBJ1-2, with a possible D match to TRBD1 (6 bases). Trimming removed 5 bases from V and 8 bases from J, with 21 bases in between. In germline, CDR1 is MNHNY, CDR2 SVGAGI (reference sequence). The CDR3 consists of 15 residues. In DNA, the CDR3 is TGTGCCAGCAGTGGTTACAGGGATAGGGTGCGGGGCTACACCTTC. It specifies CASSGYRDRVRGYTF.

J is TRBJ1-4 and V is TRBV13; the D gene is possibly TRBD1 (5 bases). From germline, CDR1 is PRHDT and CDR2 FYEKMQ (reference sequence). The CDR3 is 14 residues long. V was trimmed by 7 bases and J by 6 bases, leaving 15 bases between them. The CDR3 loop is CASTLGQGDEKLFF. CDR3 coding DNA: TGTGCCAGCACACTAGGTCAAGGGGATGAAAAACTGTTTTTT.

This chain links TRBV27 with TRBJ1-6; a possible D gene is TRBD1 (5 bases). This CDR3 contains 15 residues. Trimming removed 5 bases at V and 9 bases at J, with 17 bases between. The germline gives CDR1 MNHEY, CDR2 SMNVEV (reference sequence). The CDR3 DNA is TGTGCCAGCAGTGAGAGGGGATCGGGTAGTTCACCCCTCCACTTT. Translated, it gives CASSERGSGSSPLHF.

The chain employs TRBV5-1 and TRBJ2-1; TRBD1 agrees at 9 bases. CDR1 and CDR2 (germline): SGHRS, YFSETQ. Trimming cost V 4 bases and J 10 bases; bases outside gene matches: 6. The CDR3 runs 13 residues. This CDR3 is CASSPRTGVEQFF. For the CDR3, the DNA is TGCGCCAGCAGCCCAAGGACAGGGGTCGAGCAGTTCTTC.

The J gene is TRBJ2-1, the V gene TRBV7-2, with 10 bases aligning to TRBD2. The CDR3 runs to 16 residues. J lost 5 bases, V lost 4 bases, and 8 bases had no gene match. Per germline, CDR1 SGHTA and CDR2 FQGNSA. The CDR3, as DNA: TGTGCCAGCAGCTCCCCGCTAGCGGGAGCCCACAATGAGCAGTTCTTC. Protein: CASSSPLAGAHNEQFF.

V gene TRBV27 combines with J gene TRBJ1-5, with unresolved D. The CDR3 has 15 amino acids. The V gene's germline CDR1 is MNHEY and CDR2 SMNVEV (reference sequence). V shed 6 bases and J shed 1 base, with 13 bases lying between them. The CDR3 DNA sequence: TGTGCCAGCAGGCCACTTGGGGTAAGCAATCAGCCCCAGCATTTT. The encoded protein is CASRPLGVSNQPQHF.

This chain uses TRBV7-8 with TRBJ2-1; 8 bases are shared with TRBD2. CDR3 length: 19 amino acids. V was pared by 6 bases and J by 8 bases, with 24 bases of the junction left unmatched. Germline lookup yields CDR1 SGHVS and CDR2 FQNEAQ. Here the CDR3 reads CASRPRLERENRGQHEQFF. The CDR3 coding sequence is TGTGCCAGCAGGCCCCGGTTGGAGCGGGAGAATAGGGGTCAACATGAGCAGTTCTTC.

The V call is TRBV14, the J call TRBJ2-7; the D gene is possibly TRBD1 (5 bases). This CDR3 is 14 amino acids long. Germline V gene lookup returns CDR1 SGHDN and CDR2 FVKESK. V was pared by 6 bases and J by 0 bases, with 12 bases between. The CDR3 here is CASRSGHSSYEQYF. CDR3 DNA sequence: TGTGCCAGCAGATCAGGACACAGCTCCTACGAGCAGTACTTC.

The V call is TRBV7-9, the J call TRBJ2-5; 8 positions match TRBD1. The CDR3 totals 14 residues. Germline V gene lookup returns CDR1 SEHNR and CDR2 FQNEAQ (reference sequence). The ends lost 5 bases at V and 5 bases at J; junction bases unmatched: 7. DNA of the CDR3: TGTGCCAGCAGCCTATTACAGGGGGAGGAGACCCAGTACTTC. Its protein product is CASSLLQGEETQYF.

This chain joins TRBV6-5 and TRBJ2-5; no definite D call. Trimming shortened V by 6 bases and J by 5 bases, and 7 bases separated the two germline ends. CDR3 length: 11 residues. The germline V gene has CDR1 MNHEY and CDR2 SVGAGI. In DNA form, the CDR3 reads TGTGCCAGCAGATCGGAGGAGACCCAGTACTTC. Translated, it gives CASRSEETQYF.

This chain connects TRBV6-2 or TRBV6-3 to TRBJ2-1; 9 nucleotides line up with TRBD1. V lost 2 bases to trimming and J lost 8 bases; unmatched junction nucleotides: 10. CDR3 size: 16 residues. Per germline, CDR1 MNHEY and CDR2 SVGEGT. The CDR3 DNA is TGTGCCAGCAGTTACCCCGGACAGGGGAAAGCATATGAGCAGTTCTTC. Translation gives CASSYPGQGKAYEQFF.

The CDR3 sequence is CASSFGGVTSYEQYF. For the CDR3, the DNA is TGTGCCAGCAGCTTCGGCGGGGTCACCTCCTACGAGCAGTACTTC. V is TRBV5-6 and J is TRBJ2-7; perhaps TRBD2 as D (6 bases). Germline CDR1 is SGHDT and CDR2 is YYEEEE. The CDR3 has 15 amino acids. V was cut by 2 bases and J by 0 bases, with 12 bases left in between.

This clone was seen a single time. The rearrangement links TRBV2 to TRBJ2-1, with D uncertain. The germline V gene encodes CDR1 SNHLY and CDR2 FYNNEI. CDR3 size: 12 residues. V was trimmed by 4 bases and J by 6 bases, leaving 7 bases between them. Here the CDR3 reads CASSVGSNEQFF. For the CDR3, the DNA is TGTGCCAGCAGTGTCGGCAGCAATGAGCAGTTCTTC.

The CDR3 is CASSLSGSAYEKLFF. In nucleotides, the CDR3 is TGTGCCAGCAGTTTGAGTGGTTCGGCGTATGAAAAACTGTTTTTT. This chain joins TRBV27 and TRBJ1-4; D call uncertain. Germline CDR1 reads MNHEY; CDR2 reads SMNVEV (reference sequence). CDR3 length: 15 amino acids. Trimming took off 3 bases at V and 6 bases at J, with 14 bases between the two ends.

V usage is TRBV28 and J usage is TRBJ2-1, with 10 nucleotides matching TRBD2. V shed 6 bases and J 4 bases; nucleotides not matched to a gene: 6. The germline V gene has CDR1 MDHEN and CDR2 SYDVKM. The CDR3 extends over 15 amino acids. Written as DNA, the CDR3 is TGTGCCAGCAGAGCGGGGGGGCCAGGGTACAATGAGCAGTTCTTC. Translated: CASRAGGPGYNEQFF.

V gene TRBV5-1 combines with J gene TRBJ1-1, with D hard to call. This CDR3 is built from 12 residues. V lost 2 bases and J 3 bases, leaving 5 bases between the germline ends. Germline CDR1 is SGHRS and CDR2 is YFSETQ. The CDR3 is CASSLRDTEAFF. In nucleotides, the CDR3 is TGCGCCAGCAGCTTACGGGACACTGAAGCTTTCTTT.

This chain connects TRBV5-1 to TRBJ2-7; 7 nucleotides match TRBD1. The CDR3 length is 16 residues. CDR1 and CDR2 (germline): SGHRS, YFSETQ. Trimming took 0 bases from V and 7 from J; bases not matched to a gene: 13. The DNA for the CDR3 is TGCGCCAGCAGCTTGGCCAGAGGACAGGACCAGCGGGAGCAGTACTTC. Its translation: CASSLARGQDQREQYF.

V usage is TRBV5-4 and J usage is TRBJ1-6; 7 bases are shared with TRBD1. Germline V gene data show CDR1 as SGHNT and CDR2 as YYREEE (reference sequence). This CDR3 contains 13 residues. V shed 3 bases and J 9 bases; nucleotides not matched to a gene: 3. The CDR3 DNA is TGTGCCAGCAGCTCAGACAGGGTTTCACCCCTCCACTTT. It encodes CASSSDRVSPLHF.

This chain's CDR3 is CASSIPSGQGNGYTF. CDR3 coding DNA: TGTGCCAGCAGCATACCATCAGGACAGGGGAACGGCTACACCTTC. The chain has TRBV27 and TRBJ1-2; 9 bases line up with TRBD1. CDR3 length: 15 residues. After removal of 6 bases from V and 8 bases from J, the junction contained 13 bases not matched to a gene. Germline loops: CDR1 MNHEY, CDR2 SMNVEV (reference sequence).

The V and J genes are TRBV6-5 and TRBJ2-7; D might be TRBD1 (5 bases). Deletions cut 4 bases from V and 2 bases from J, with 9 bases between. CDR3 length: 13 amino acids. Germline V lookup: CDR1 MNHEY, CDR2 SVGAGI. This chain's CDR3 is CASSLGATYEQYF. The CDR3 bases are TGTGCCAGCAGTTTAGGGGCGACCTACGAGCAGTACTTC.

The gene calls are TRBV10-3 and TRBJ2-3; 7 bases map to TRBD1. CDR1 and CDR2 from the germline V gene are ENHRY and SYGVKD. The CDR3 spans 14 residues. J gave up 4 bases and V 4 bases, and 5 bases lay outside the gene matches. This CDR3 reads CAISGTGAADTQYF. CDR3 coding DNA: TGTGCCATCAGTGGAACAGGGGCGGCAGATACGCAGTATTTT.

The genes are TRBV11-2 and TRBJ2-7; D not resolved. Trimming took off 5 bases at V and 3 bases at J, with 11 bases between the two ends. Germline lookup yields CDR1 SGHAT and CDR2 FQNNGV. This CDR3 has 13 residues. CDR3 bases: TGTGCCAGCAGCAACGGACCATACTACGAGCAGTACTTC. Translating gives CASSNGPYYEQYF.

The gene calls are TRBV19 and TRBJ1-2, with D possibly matching TRBD1 (5 bases). V gave up 5 bases and J gave up 4 bases, with 14 bases separating them. Germline V lookup: CDR1 LNHDA, CDR2 SQIVND (reference sequence). This CDR3 region has 14 residues. CDR3 sequence: CASSRSDRGYGYTF. CDR3 sequence (DNA): TGTGCCAGTAGTCGCAGTGACAGAGGCTATGGCTACACCTTC.

This clone was recorded only once. The chain links TRBV27 to TRBJ2-3, with 8 positions matching TRBD2. The CDR3 is 17 amino acids. Unmatched junction bases numbered 7, after V lost 2 bases and J lost 0 bases. CDR1 is MNHEY, CDR2 SMNVEV, per germline (reference sequence). The CDR3 region is CASSLSGLALSTDTQYF. CDR3 in DNA: TGTGCCAGCAGTTTAAGCGGACTAGCACTTAGCACAGATACGCAGTATTTT.

The V and J genes are TRBV9 and TRBJ2-1; 12 bases match TRBD2. The CDR3 runs 15 residues. V shed 0 bases and J 9 bases; nucleotides not matched to a gene: 4. The germline CDR1 and CDR2 sequences are SGDLS and YYNGEE. CDR3 coding DNA: TGTGCCAGCAGCGTAGGGACTAGCGGGACCGTTGAGCAGTTCTTC. This codes for CASSVGTSGTVEQFF.

This chain links TRBV21-1 with TRBJ1-1. TRBV21-1 has pseudogene status. There are 11 residues in the CDR3. The CDR3 loop is CADPPGAEAFF. The CDR3, as DNA: TGTGCCGACCCCCCCGGGGCTGAAGCTTTCTTT.

The chain links TRBV7-2 to TRBJ1-4, with a possible D match to TRBD1 (5 bases). CDR3 length equals 12 residues. Between the trimmed V and J ends, which lost 5 bases and 11 bases, there was a span of 12 bases. CDR1 and CDR2 (germline): SGHTA, FQGNSA. The CDR3 reads CASSAPAGKLFF. In nucleotides, the CDR3 is TGTGCCAGCAGCGCCCCCGCAGGGAAACTGTTTTTT.